Listed here are 18 T cell receptor beta chains from one sample, sequenced in a study of Ad26.COV2.S vaccination and SARS-CoV-2 variants. Profiled with immunoSEQ multiplex PCR; TCRdb holds only in-frame clones, not every one. The sample carries 380,000 or so clones, roughly 91% recorded once. Noted treatment: roughly 18 received Ad26.COV2.S at low or high dose, single or two shots; 5 received placebo; per-sample allocation not given. The investigators took samples on day 63 after the first vaccine or placebo injection. Sequencing used peripheral blood, obtained in a trial of Ad26.COV2.S vaccine versus placebo. These receptors originate from a person between 18 and 60 years old who received the Ad26.COV2.S COVID-19 vaccine or a placebo.

This sequence joins TRBV18 and TRBJ2-3; 8 bases match TRBD1. The junction had 3 bases not matched to a gene; V was cut back by 5 bases and J by 2 bases. CDR1 KGHSH and CDR2 LQKENI come from the germline V gene. The CDR3 has 14 residues. CDR3 DNA sequence: TGTGCCAGCTCAAGGACAGGGAACACAGATACGCAGTATTTT. Its translation is CASSRTGNTDTQYF.

This sequence joins TRBV2 and TRBJ2-2, with a weak D call TRBD2 (6 bases). V lost 9 bases to trimming and J lost 6 bases, with 14 bases between them. Per germline, CDR1 SNHLY and CDR2 FYNNEI. The CDR3 totals 13 residues. The CDR3 sequence is CASRLVEAGELFF. For the CDR3, the DNA is TGTGCCAGTCGACTAGTAGAGGCCGGGGAGCTGTTTTTT.

The chain is built from TRBV11-3 and TRBJ2-7, with D unresolved. V lost 1 base and J 2 bases, leaving 6 bases between the germline ends. Germline assignment: CDR1 SGHNT and CDR2 YENEEA. The CDR3 consists of 13 residues. In DNA form, the CDR3 reads TGTGCCAGCAGCTTAGGAATGGCCTACGAGCAGTACTTC. The encoded protein is CASSLGMAYEQYF.

This clone occurred a few times. This chain joins TRBV5-1 and TRBJ1-2; D not resolved. The CDR3 has 13 amino acids. V gave up 2 bases and J gave up 3 bases, with 8 bases separating them. Germline V CDR1 and CDR2: SGHRS, YFSETQ. This CDR3 is CASSFQGDYGYTF. DNA of the CDR3: TGCGCCAGCAGCTTCCAAGGCGACTATGGCTACACCTTC.

CDR3 DNA sequence: TGTGCCAGCTCACCCTCACAGAACTATGGCTACACCTTC. Protein product: CASSPSQNYGYTF. The gene calls are TRBV18 and TRBJ1-2, with D hard to call. Per the germline V gene, CDR1 is KGHSH and CDR2 is LQKENI. The CDR3 has 13 amino acids. Deletions cut 3 bases from V and 2 bases from J, with 7 bases between. The full variable domain, its missing parts supplied by reference TRBV18 and TRBJ1-2, is NAGVMQNPRHLVRRRGQEARLRCSPMKGHSHVYWYRQLPEEGLKFMVYLQKENIIDESGMPKERFSAEFPKEGPSILRIQQVVRGDSAAYFCASSPSQNYGYTFGSGTRLTVV.

The genes are TRBV2 and TRBJ1-5, with 10 bases matching TRBD1. The CDR3 runs 14 residues. The germline V gene has CDR1 SNHLY and CDR2 FYNNEI. Germline trimming cut 6 bases from V and 4 bases from J; bases unmatched to any gene: 3. CDR3 DNA: TGTGCCAGCAGAGGGACAGGGGTTAATCAGCCCCAGCATTTT. It codes for CASRGTGVNQPQHF. Variable domain in full (rest from reference TRBV2 and TRBJ1-5): EPEVTQTPSHQVTQMGQEVILRCVPISNHLYFYWYRQILGQKVEFLVSFYNNEISEKSEIFDDQFSVERPDGSNFTLKIRSTKLEDSAMYFCASRGTGVNQPQHFGDGTRLSIL.

The rearrangement links TRBV7-9 to TRBJ2-5, with 14 bases lining up with TRBD2. The germline CDR1 and CDR2 sequences are SEHNR and FQNEAQ (reference sequence). The CDR3 runs to 15 residues. V lost 4 bases, J lost 5 bases, and 3 bases stayed unmatched. The CDR3 sequence is CASSYGTSGSETQYF. As DNA, the CDR3 is TGTGCCAGCAGCTATGGGACTAGCGGGAGTGAGACCCAGTACTTC.

J is TRBJ1-1 and V is TRBV3-1 (or the pseudogene TRBV3-2), with D possibly TRBD1 on 5 matching bases. Germline lookup yields CDR1 LGHDT and CDR2 YNNKEL (reference sequence). This CDR3 has 13 amino acids. The V and J ends lost 4 bases and 4 bases respectively, with 10 bases between them. CDR3 protein: CASSPQESTEAFF. CDR3 DNA sequence: TGTGCCAGCAGCCCACAGGAGAGCACTGAAGCTTTCTTT.

The V gene is TRBV20-1, the J gene TRBJ2-1; no reliable D call. CDR3 length: 11 amino acids. Trimming left V 5 bases short and J 8 bases short, with 10 bases between. Per the germline V gene, CDR1 is DFQATT and CDR2 is SNEGSKA (reference sequence). The CDR3 loop is CSAFHAYEQFF. CDR3 nucleotide sequence: TGCAGTGCTTTCCATGCTTATGAGCAGTTCTTC.

The rearrangement links TRBV7-9 to TRBJ2-3; unclear D gene. Trimming left V 8 bases short and J 0 bases short, with 9 bases between. This CDR3 has 13 amino acids. CDR1 and CDR2 (germline): SEHNR, FQNEAQ (reference sequence). CDR3 sequence reads: CASVSLSTDTQYF. The CDR3 nucleotides read TGTGCCAGCGTCTCCCTTAGCACAGATACGCAGTATTTT.

This clone was counted only a few times. This rearrangement joins TRBV9 to TRBJ2-2; D is ambiguous. The germline V gene encodes CDR1 SGDLS and CDR2 YYNGEE. This CDR3 has 13 amino acids. V was shortened by 0 bases and J by 7 bases, with 7 bases between the two germline ends. Here the CDR3 reads CASSVDGGGELFF. CDR3 sequence (DNA): TGTGCCAGCAGCGTAGATGGTGGCGGGGAGCTGTTTTTT.

The chain recombines TRBV28 with TRBJ1-2, with a possible D match to TRBD1 (5 bases). The CDR3 consists of 14 residues. Germline V gene data show CDR1 as MDHEN and CDR2 as SYDVKM. Trimming took 6 bases from V and 5 from J, leaving 16 bases between them. CDR3 bases: TGTGCCAGCAGGAGGGACGCACCGGGGTATGGCTACACCTTC. Encoded protein: CASRRDAPGYGYTF.

The chain links TRBV18 to TRBJ1-1, with D unclear. The CDR3 extends over 13 amino acids. Between the trimmed V and J ends, which lost 6 bases and 1 base, there was a span of 9 bases. The germline CDR1 and CDR2 sequences are KGHSH and LQKENI. CDR3 bases: TGTGCCAGCTCCCCCGGGCCGAACACTGAAGCTTTCTTT. Translation: CASSPGPNTEAFF.

The chain uses TRBV12-3 or TRBV12-4 and TRBJ2-7; D is uncertain. Trimming removed 4 bases at V and 2 bases at J, with 6 bases between. The CDR3 covers 12 residues. Written as DNA, the CDR3 is TGTGCCAGCAGTTCCGACGCCTACGAGCAGTACTTC. Its protein is CASSSDAYEQYF.

The chain carries TRBV24-1 and TRBJ2-3; 9 bases are a match to TRBD1. With 4 bases clipped from V and 4 bases from J, the junction kept 11 bases outside the gene matches. The CDR3 extends over 17 amino acids. The V gene's germline CDR1 is KGHDR and CDR2 SFDVKD. CDR3 protein: CATSEILGTGSPDTQYF. CDR3 in DNA: TGTGCCACCAGTGAGATTCTCGGGACAGGGTCCCCAGATACGCAGTATTTT.

The CDR3 protein is CASSLAGQTNTEAFF. Here the CDR3 DNA reads TGTGCCAGCAGCTTAGCGGGACAGACTAACACTGAAGCTTTCTTT. The chain combines TRBV11-2 with TRBJ1-1; TRBD1 agrees at 7 bases. V was pared by 1 base and J by 2 bases, with 4 bases of the junction left unmatched. Germline loops: CDR1 SGHAT, CDR2 FQNNGV. CDR3 length equals 15 residues.

This chain links TRBV6-5 with TRBJ2-1, with 8 positions matching TRBD2. Germline CDR1 reads MNHEY; CDR2 reads SVGAGI. V lost 5 bases and J lost 10; bases outside the gene matches: 7. This CDR3 has 13 residues. As DNA, the CDR3 is TGTGCCAGCAGTCCCTGGACTAGCCACGAGCAGTTCTTC. It yields the protein CASSPWTSHEQFF.

The chain joins TRBV29-1 to TRBJ2-7, with TRBD1 matching over 10 bases. From germline, CDR1 is SQVTM and CDR2 ANQGSEA. After removal of 5 bases from V and 5 bases from J, the junction contained 12 bases not matched to a gene. The CDR3 length is 15 residues. The CDR3 sequence: CSVRGWGTGDNEQYF. In DNA form, the CDR3 reads TGCAGCGTTCGGGGGTGGGGGACAGGGGACAACGAGCAGTACTTC.